This is a list of T cell receptor beta chains from one sample in a study of cytomegalovirus exposure and HLA in healthy donors. Profiling relied on immunoSEQ multiplex PCR, and the TCRdb table lists in-frame clones only, not all of them. The sample lists some 130,000 clones, about 71% occurring once. Source material: PBMCs. These receptors were taken from an older woman in good health and CMV-seropositive. Each CDR3 is given with its conserved first and last residue. The order of the fields is J gene, clone size, D gene, V gene, CDR3 DNA, CDR3 protein. The D gene is left open where the match is weak. Clone size appears in some rows only: once, few, many, or a class for an expanded clone.

J: TRBJ2-7
size: NA
D: NA
V: TRBV6-6
DNA: TGTGCCAGCAGTTACTCGTCTTCCTACGAGCAGTACTTC
CDR3: CASSYSSSYEQYF

J: TRBJ1-1
size: NA
D: NA
V: TRBV6-1
DNA: TGTGCCAGCAGTCAGGGTTCACAAACTGAAGCTTTCTTT
CDR3: CASSQGSQTEAFF

J: TRBJ2-6
size: NA
D: NA
V: TRBV2
DNA: TGTGCCAGCAGCGGGGTGGCAGGGGCCAACGTCCTGACTTTC
CDR3: CASSGVAGANVLTF

J: TRBJ1-5
size: NA
D: NA
V: TRBV19
DNA: TGTGCCAGTAGTAGTTGGTCGGCAGGGGATAATCAGCCCCAGCATTTT
CDR3: CASSSWSAGDNQPQHF

J: TRBJ2-1
size: NA
D: TRBD1
V: TRBV19
DNA: TGTGCCAGTAGTATTGAGGGGACAGGGGTCTACAATGAGCAGTTCTTC
CDR3: CASSIEGTGVYNEQFF

J: TRBJ1-1
size: few
D: NA
V: TRBV7-3
DNA: TGTGCCAGCAGCTTAGACAGTCAGACTTCAGCTTTCTTT
CDR3: CASSLDSQTSAFF

J: TRBJ2-2
size: NA
D: TRBD1
V: TRBV4-1
DNA: TGCGCCAGCAGCCTTGGACAGGGGTTCACCGGGGAGCTGTTTTTT
CDR3: CASSLGQGFTGELFF

J: TRBJ2-1
size: NA
D: TRBD2
V: TRBV5-1
DNA: TGCGCCAGCAGCTTGGAGGGCGGGAGCATCGATGAGCAGTTCTTC
CDR3: CASSLEGGSIDEQFF

J: TRBJ1-4
size: NA
D: TRBD1
V: TRBV9
DNA: TGTGCCAGCAGCCTTTGGACAGGAACTAATGAAAAACTGTTTTTT
CDR3: CASSLWTGTNEKLFF

J: TRBJ1-2
size: NA
D: NA
V: TRBV6-5
DNA: TGTGCCAGCCGACGCGCCGGGGTCTCCTATGGCTACACCTTC
CDR3: CASRRAGVSYGYTF

J: TRBJ1-4
size: few
D: NA
V: TRBV2
DNA: TGTGCCAGCAGTGCTCAGGGGCTGGGTAATGAAAAACTGTTTTTT
CDR3: CASSAQGLGNEKLFF

J: TRBJ1-5
size: few
D: TRBD1
V: TRBV28
DNA: TGTGCCAGCAAGGGGGCGGGTCAGCCCCAGCATTTT
CDR3: CASKGAGQPQHF

J: TRBJ2-3
size: NA
D: NA
V: TRBV5-1
DNA: TGCGCCAGCAGCTTGGGAGGGAGTGCGGCAGATACGCAGTATTTT
CDR3: CASSLGGSAADTQYF

J: TRBJ2-7
size: NA
D: TRBD2
V: TRBV19
DNA: TGTGCCAGTAGTATAGGTCGGACTAGCGGTTCCTACGAGCAGTACTTC
CDR3: CASSIGRTSGSYEQYF

J: TRBJ1-5
size: NA
D: TRBD1
V: TRBV10-3
DNA: TGTGCCACCTCCGACAGGGGAGAACAGCCCCAGCATTTT
CDR3: CATSDRGEQPQHF

J: TRBJ2-5
size: few
D: TRBD1
V: TRBV7-3
DNA: TGTGCCAGCAGCGCTACCGGGACAGGGGGAGAGACCCAGTACTTC
CDR3: CASSATGTGGETQYF